This T cell receptor (beta chain) was found in a study of blood T cell repertoires in COVID-19. The overall study: Sample material is recorded as cDNA or gDNA derived from T cells, B-cell-depleted T cells, or PBMCs.

In the study's own analysis: Amplification with reference gene primers provided the estimates of nucleated cell counts. Assay used: immunoSEQ multiplex PCR; TCRdb lists only in-frame clones, some missing. The V and J calls and clone size were taken over from that table, and D and trimming were inferred from the DNA. The sample lists approximately 150,000 clones; more than 70% were seen once. The clonotype comes from a human donor in a cohort sampled during active COVID-19. The material sequenced was peripheral blood.

The CDR3: CAINPGTGVYEQYF. The CDR3 DNA is TGTGCCATCAACCCCGGGACAGGGGTCTACGAGCAGTACTTC. The chain links TRBV10-3 to TRBJ2-7, with TRBD1 matching over 10 bases. Germline V gives CDR1 ENHRY, CDR2 SYGVKD. The CDR3 totals 14 residues. After removal of 7 bases from V and 3 bases from J, the junction contained 6 bases not matched to a gene.